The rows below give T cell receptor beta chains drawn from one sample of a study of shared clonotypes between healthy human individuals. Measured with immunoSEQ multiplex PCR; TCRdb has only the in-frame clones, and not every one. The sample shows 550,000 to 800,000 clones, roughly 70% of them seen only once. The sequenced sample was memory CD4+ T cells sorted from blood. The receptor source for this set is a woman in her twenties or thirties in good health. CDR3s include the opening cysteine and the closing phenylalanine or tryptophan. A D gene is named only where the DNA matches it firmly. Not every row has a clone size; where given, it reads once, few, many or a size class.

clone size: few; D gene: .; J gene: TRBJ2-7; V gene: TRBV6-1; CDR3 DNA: TGTGCCAGCATAAACATAACAGGCCCTGTCTACGAGCAGTACTTC; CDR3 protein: CASINITGPVYEQYF
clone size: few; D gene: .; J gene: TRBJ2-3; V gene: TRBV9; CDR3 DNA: TGTGCCAGCAGCGTAGCTCCTACAGATACGCAGTATTTT; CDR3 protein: CASSVAPTDTQYF
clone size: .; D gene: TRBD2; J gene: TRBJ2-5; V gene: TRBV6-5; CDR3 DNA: TGTGCCAGCACCGAAGCGGGAGGTCAAGAGACCCAGTACTTC; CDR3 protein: CASTEAGGQETQYF
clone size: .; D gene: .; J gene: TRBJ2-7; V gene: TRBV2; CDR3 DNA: TGTGCCAGCAATGGCGGGACTGAACCCTACGAGCAGTACTTC; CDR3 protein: CASNGGTEPYEQYF
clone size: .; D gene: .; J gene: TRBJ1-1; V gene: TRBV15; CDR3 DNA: TGTGCCACCAGCAGAGATCTAAGGTTCTTGAACACTGAAGCTTTCTTT; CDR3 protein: CATSRDLRFLNTEAFF
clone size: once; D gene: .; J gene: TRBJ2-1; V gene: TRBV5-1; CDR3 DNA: TGCGCCAGCAGCCGAGACCCGTTACAGGGAAATGAGCAGTTCTTC; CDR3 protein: CASSRDPLQGNEQFF
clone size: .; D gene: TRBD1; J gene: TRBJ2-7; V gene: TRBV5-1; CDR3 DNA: TGCGCCAGCAGCTTCGGACAGGGGCGTCGGCAGTACTTC; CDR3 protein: CASSFGQGRRQYF
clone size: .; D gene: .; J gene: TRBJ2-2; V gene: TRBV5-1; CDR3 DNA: TGCGCCAGCAGCTTAGAAGTGGTCGGGGAGCTGTTTTTT; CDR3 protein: CASSLEVVGELFF
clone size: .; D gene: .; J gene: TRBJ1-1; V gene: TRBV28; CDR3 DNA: TGTGCCAGCAAAAGCGGGGGAGTTTCACCCAGGAACACTGAAGCTTTCTTT; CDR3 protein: CASKSGGVSPRNTEAFF
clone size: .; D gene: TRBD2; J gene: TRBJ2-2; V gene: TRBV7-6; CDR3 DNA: TGTGCCAGCAGCTCGGGGGGAGGGACGAACACCGGGGAGCTGTTTTTT; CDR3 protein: CASSSGGGTNTGELFF
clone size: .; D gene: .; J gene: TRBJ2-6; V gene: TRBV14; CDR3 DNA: TGTGCCAGCAGCCAGCGGGACAGCCACTCTGGGGCCAACGTCCTGACTTTC; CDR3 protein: CASSQRDSHSGANVLTF
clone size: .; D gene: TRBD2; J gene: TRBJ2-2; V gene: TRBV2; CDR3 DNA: TGTGCCAGCAGGCTAGCGGAGAACACCGGGGAGCTGTTTTTT; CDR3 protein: CASRLAENTGELFF
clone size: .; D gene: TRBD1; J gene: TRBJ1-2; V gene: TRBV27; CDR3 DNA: TGTGCCAGCAGTTCCCAGGACAGGACCCGCTACACCTTC; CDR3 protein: CASSSQDRTRYTF
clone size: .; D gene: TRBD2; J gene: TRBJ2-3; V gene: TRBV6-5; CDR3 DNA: TGTGCCAGCAGTTATAGCGGGAGAGGGGGAGCAGATACGCAGTATTTT; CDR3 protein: CASSYSGRGGADTQYF
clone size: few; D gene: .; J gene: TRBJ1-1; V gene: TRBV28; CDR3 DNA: TGTGCCAGCAGGGAAAGGCGAGCTTTCTTT; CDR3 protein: CASRERRAFF
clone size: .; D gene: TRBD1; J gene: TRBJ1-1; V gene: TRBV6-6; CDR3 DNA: TGTGCCAGCAGTGACCTGACAGGGGGTAACACTGAAGCTTTCTTT; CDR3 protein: CASSDLTGGNTEAFF
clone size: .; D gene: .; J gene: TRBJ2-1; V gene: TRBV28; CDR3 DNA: TGTGCCAGCTCGAGATCCTACAATGAGCAGTTCTTC; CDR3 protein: CASSRSYNEQFF